This T cell receptor (beta chain) comes out of a study of cytomegalovirus exposure and HLA in healthy donors. The PCR employed 60 Vbeta primers together with 13 Jbeta primers. Sequencing used immunoSEQ multiplex PCR; TCRdb keeps in-frame clones, though not all of them. In the table there are 85,000 to 130,000 clones, around three quarters of which are singletons. About this clone itself: Its antigen is unknown.

Study outcomes and limitations: A later analysis found common viral pathogens apparently linked to several of the most significant clusters. Researchers reported that a few CMV-associated chains were confirmed in vitro as CMV antigen-specific. Later on, a genetic analysis was performed. It linked a missense variant in DCLRE1C with V- and J-gene trimming of TCR beta. The authors enumerated around 150 TCR beta chains as linked to cytomegalovirus.

This CDR3 is built from 15 residues. Germline lookup yields CDR1 MNHEY and CDR2 SMNVEV (reference sequence). Between the trimmed V and J ends, which lost 2 bases and 7 bases, there was a span of 15 bases. The receptor was derived from a woman aged 45-60 years in good health and CMV-seropositive. Material: PBMCs. The genes are TRBV27 and TRBJ1-5, with TRBD1 as a possible D gene (5 bases). CDR3 bases: TGTGCCAGCAGTTTAAGCATAGGGGCGGGGCAGCCCCAGCATTTT. This gives the protein CASSLSIGAGQPQHF.